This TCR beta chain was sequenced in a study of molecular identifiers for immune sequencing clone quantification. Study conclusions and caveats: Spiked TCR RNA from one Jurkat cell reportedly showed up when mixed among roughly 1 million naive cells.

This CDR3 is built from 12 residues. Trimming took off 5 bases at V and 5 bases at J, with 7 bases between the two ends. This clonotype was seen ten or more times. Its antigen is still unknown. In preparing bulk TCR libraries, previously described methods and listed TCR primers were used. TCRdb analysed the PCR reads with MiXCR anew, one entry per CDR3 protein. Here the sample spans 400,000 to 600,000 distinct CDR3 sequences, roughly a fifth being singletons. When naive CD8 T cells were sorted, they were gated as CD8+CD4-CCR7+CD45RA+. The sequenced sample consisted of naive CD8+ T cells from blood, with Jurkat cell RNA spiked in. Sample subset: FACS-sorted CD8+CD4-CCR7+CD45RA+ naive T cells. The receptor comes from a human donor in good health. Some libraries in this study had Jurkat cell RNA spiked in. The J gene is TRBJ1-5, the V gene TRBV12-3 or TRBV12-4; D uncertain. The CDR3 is CASSGEDQPQHF. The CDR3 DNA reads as TGTGCCAGCAGTGGGGAGGATCAGCCCCAGCATTTT.